A single sample gave rise to the 32 T cell receptor beta chains below, sequenced in a study of T cells after yellow fever vaccination. TCRdb re-called the 5' RACE reads with MiXCR, one entry per CDR3 protein. The profile covers roughly 500,000 distinct CDR3 sequences, with roughly a fifth appearing a single time and 14% taken by the ten largest. The material was PBMCs, obtained 15 days after the yellow fever booster vaccination. Source of these receptors: a man between 25 and 39 years old who received the YFV17D yellow fever vaccine.

The chain has TRBV5-1 and TRBJ2-1; TRBD2 aligns across 11 bases. CDR3 length: 16 residues. Trimming took 4 bases from V and 8 from J; bases not matched to a gene: 11. Germline V lookup: CDR1 SGHRS, CDR2 YFSETQ. CDR3 region: CASSQGTSGFLDEQFF. CDR3 DNA: TGCGCCAGCAGCCAAGGGACTAGCGGTTTTCTCGATGAGCAGTTCTTC.

This clonotype was counted a few times. The chain carries TRBV29-1 and TRBJ1-1; the D gene is possibly TRBD1 (5 bases). V gave up 3 bases and J gave up 1 base, with 6 bases separating them. The germline CDR1 and CDR2 sequences are SQVTM and ANQGSEA. The CDR3 spans 12 residues. The CDR3 here is CSVDGANTEAFF. Written as DNA, the CDR3 is TGCAGCGTTGATGGGGCGAACACTGAAGCTTTCTTT.

This chain links TRBV27 with TRBJ2-7; 9 bases match TRBD1. The V gene's germline CDR1 is MNHEY and CDR2 SMNVEV (reference sequence). V lost 8 bases, J lost 5 bases, and 10 bases stayed unmatched. This CDR3 has 14 residues. The CDR3, as DNA: TGTGCCAGCCCCTGGACAGGGGATGCCCACGAGCAGTACTTC. Translating it yields CASPWTGDAHEQYF.

This chain uses TRBV6-2 or TRBV6-3 with TRBJ2-7, with TRBD2 identical over 12 bases. CDR3 size: 15 residues. V trimming: 6 bases; J trimming: 0 bases; junction bases outside the gene matches: 3. Germline V CDR1 and CDR2: MNHEY, SVGEGT. In nucleotides, the CDR3 is TGTGCCAGCAGGTGGGGACTAGCGGGCTCCTACGAGCAGTACTTC. Protein product: CASRWGLAGSYEQYF.

The rearrangement uses TRBV7-2 and TRBJ2-2; D gene unclear. The CDR3 loop spans 15 amino acids. The germline V gene encodes CDR1 SGHTA and CDR2 FQGNSA. Trimming took 8 bases from V and 3 from J, leaving 16 bases between them. The CDR3 DNA reads as TGTGCCAGCGGCGCCTGGGGTGCCGACACCGGGGAGCTGTTTTTT. Protein: CASGAWGADTGELFF.

This sequence joins TRBV6-1 and TRBJ1-2; a weak D match, TRBD1 (6 bases). This CDR3 has 14 residues. Germline V CDR1 and CDR2: MNHNS, SASEGT. Trimming stripped 6 bases from V and 12 bases from J, with 23 bases between. CDR3 DNA: TGTGCCAGCAGACCCGGACAGCTAAGCCTTGGAAACACCTTC. This translates into CASRPGQLSLGNTF.

The V gene is TRBV20-1, the J gene TRBJ2-1, with 11 bases matching TRBD1. This CDR3 is 19 amino acids long. Germline V gives CDR1 DFQATT, CDR2 SNEGSKA (reference sequence). Losses at the gene ends were 3 bases for V and 5 bases for J; bases not matched to a gene: 18. CDR3 in amino acids: CSARLDRGRGLGRNNEQFF. CDR3 DNA: TGCAGTGCTAGGCTGGACAGGGGGCGGGGACTTGGACGGAACAATGAGCAGTTCTTC.

This clonotype has a handful of counts. V and J are TRBV19 and TRBJ2-6; D is possibly TRBD1 (6 bases). Trimming took off 1 base at V and 4 bases at J, with 17 bases between the two ends. The CDR3 is 18 residues long. Germline V lookup: CDR1 LNHDA, CDR2 SQIVND (reference sequence). The DNA of the CDR3 is TGTGCCAGTAGTATAGTGAAGTGGGGGCAGTCCGGGGCCAACGTCCTGACTTTC. As protein: CASSIVKWGQSGANVLTF.

V gene TRBV6-2 or TRBV6-3 combines with J gene TRBJ2-7; 8 bases line up with TRBD2. The CDR3 totals 13 residues. With V trimmed by 10 bases and J by 3 bases, 8 bases remained unmatched. The V gene's germline CDR1 is MNHEY and CDR2 SVGEGT. The CDR3 is CATVTSGHYEQYF. CDR3 coding DNA: TGTGCCACCGTTACTAGCGGCCACTACGAGCAGTACTTC.

V and J are TRBV29-1 and TRBJ2-3; D uncertain. The CDR3 spans 13 residues. With 4 bases removed from V and 1 base from J, the gap between germline ends came to 9 bases. CDR1 and CDR2 (germline): SQVTM, ANQGSEA. This CDR3 reads CSVVSYRTDTQYF. CDR3 sequence (DNA): TGCAGCGTTGTGAGCTATCGCACAGATACGCAGTATTTT.

This clonotype was seen a handful of times. The CDR3 DNA reads TGTGCCAGCAGGCAACTTCGGGAGGTAGAAACCCAGTACTTC. Encoded protein: CASRQLREVETQYF. The chain combines TRBV28 with TRBJ2-5, with 7 nucleotides matching TRBD2. The CDR3 consists of 14 residues. The V gene end was trimmed by 6 bases and the J gene end by 8 bases; junction bases not matched to a gene: 12. CDR1 and CDR2 (germline): MDHEN, SYDVKM.

This clonotype was seen more than once but under ten times. The chain is built from TRBV9 and TRBJ2-7; 9 nucleotides align to TRBD2. After removal of 4 bases from V and 5 bases from J, the junction contained 7 bases not matched to a gene. CDR1 is SGDLS and CDR2 is YYNGEE in the germline V gene. The CDR3 is 14 amino acids. The CDR3 DNA follows: TGTGCCAGCAGCATTAGCGGGAGTCCCCACGAGCAGTACTTC. Translated, it gives CASSISGSPHEQYF.

The chain is built from TRBV5-1 and TRBJ1-2; 7 bases line up with TRBD1. CDR1 SGHRS and CDR2 YFSETQ come from the germline V gene. V gave up 0 bases and J gave up 13 bases; unmatched junction bases: 9. This CDR3 region has 13 residues. The CDR3 region has the DNA TGCGCCAGCAGCTTGGGTGACAGGGCCAGTTTCACCTTC. Translating it yields CASSLGDRASFTF.

This clonotype was observed a few times. The chain combines TRBV5-6 with TRBJ2-1; 16 bases fit TRBD2. J was trimmed by 8 bases and V by 1 base; bases with no gene match: 9. The CDR3 consists of 18 residues. Per germline, CDR1 SGHDT and CDR2 YYEEEE. The CDR3 spells CASSLLGTSGRDLHEQFF. CDR3 nucleotide sequence: TGTGCCAGCAGCTTGCTTGGGACTAGCGGGAGGGATCTACATGAGCAGTTCTTC.

This clonotype was seen a handful of times. The CDR3 is CASSLGWTGLEDNEQFF. The CDR3, as DNA: TGCGCCAGCAGCTTAGGGTGGACGGGACTAGAGGACAATGAGCAGTTCTTC. This chain uses TRBV5-1 with TRBJ2-1; 8 bases are shared with TRBD2. After removal of 2 bases from V and 5 bases from J, the junction contained 12 bases not matched to a gene. Looked up from germline, CDR1 is SGHRS and CDR2 is YFSETQ. The CDR3 totals 17 residues. Full variable domain (rest looked up from reference TRBV5-1 and TRBJ2-1): KAGVTQTPRYLIKTRGQQVTLSCSPISGHRSVSWYQQTPGQGLQFLFEYFSETQRNKGNFPGRFSGRQFSNSRSEMNVSTLELGDSALYLCASSLGWTGLEDNEQFFGPGTRLTVL.

The V gene is TRBV5-1, the J gene TRBJ2-7, with 7 bases aligning to TRBD1. J gave up 1 base and V 4 bases, and 8 bases lay outside the gene matches. CDR3 length equals 15 residues. Germline-derived CDR1 and CDR2 are SGHRS and YFSETQ. The DNA for the CDR3 is TGCGCCAGCAGCCCGGGACAGTCTACTTCCTACGAGCAGTACTTC. This translates into CASSPGQSTSYEQYF.

This clonotype was counted between two and nine times. CDR3 sequence reads: CASSTRREGWEQYF. The CDR3 DNA follows: TGTGCCAGCAGTACACGGCGGGAGGGGTGGGAGCAGTACTTC. The chain is built from TRBV12-3 or TRBV12-4 and TRBJ2-7; 9 bases align to TRBD2. The length of the CDR3 is 14 residues. V dropped 5 bases and J dropped 7; count of bases not matched to a gene: 9.

This clonotype has only a few counts. The chain employs TRBV7-9 and TRBJ2-1, with D possibly called TRBD1 or TRBD2 (5 bases each). The length of the CDR3 is 12 residues. Looked up from germline, CDR1 is SEHNR and CDR2 is FQNEAQ (reference sequence). V lost 4 bases, J lost 9 bases, and 10 bases lay in between. The CDR3 region is CASSSLGGEQFF. CDR3 nucleotide sequence: TGTGCCAGCAGCTCCCTTGGGGGTGAGCAGTTCTTC.

The chain uses TRBV30 and TRBJ2-2, with no clear D. Germline V gene data show CDR1 as GTSNPN and CDR2 as SVGIG (reference sequence). V lost 1 base, J lost 8 bases, and 8 bases lay in between. CDR3 length: 12 residues. In nucleotides, the CDR3 is TGTGCCTGGAGTGCAGCCGCGGGGGAGCTGTTTTTT. Its protein product is CAWSAAAGELFF. Drawing the rest from reference TRBV30 and TRBJ2-2, the complete variable domain is SQTIHQWPATLVQPVGSPLSLECTVEGTSNPNLYWYRQAAGRGLQLLFYSVGIGQISSEVPQNLSASRPQDRQFILSSKKLLLSDSGFYLCAWSAAAGELFFGEGSRLTVL.

This clonotype has more than one count but fewer than ten. V gene TRBV4-3 combines with J gene TRBJ1-6; a possible D gene is TRBD1 (5 bases). Germline-derived CDR1 and CDR2 are LGHNA and YSLEER. The CDR3 sequence is 16 residues long. V was cut by 4 bases and J by 3 bases, with 13 bases left in between. For the CDR3, the DNA is TGCGCCAGCAGCCGATCCAGGGTAGACTATAATTCACCCCTCCACTTT. The encoded protein is CASSRSRVDYNSPLHF.

This clonotype occurred a few times. This chain connects TRBV11-2 to TRBJ2-1, with a weak D call TRBD1 (6 bases). The CDR3 totals 18 residues. With 1 base removed from V and 4 bases from J, the gap between germline ends came to 20 bases. CDR1 is SGHAT, CDR2 FQNNGV, per germline. CDR3 residues: CASSLVSGAEGVYNEQFF. The CDR3 bases are TGTGCCAGCAGCTTAGTTTCAGGGGCGGAAGGGGTTTACAATGAGCAGTTCTTC. The complete variable domain, with remaining parts taken from reference TRBV11-2 and TRBJ2-1, reads EAGVAQSPRYKIIEKRQSVAFWCNPISGHATLYWYQQILGQGPKLLIQFQNNGVVDDSQLPKDRFSAERLKGVDSTLKIQPAKLEDSAVYLCASSLVSGAEGVYNEQFFGPGTRLTVL.

V is TRBV5-6 and J is TRBJ1-1; 9 bases agree with TRBD1. Germline lookup yields CDR1 SGHDT and CDR2 YYEEEE. V lost 4 bases, J lost 5 bases, and 6 bases stayed unmatched. This CDR3 has 14 amino acids. DNA of the CDR3: TGTGCCAGCAGCCCATGGGACAGGGAGACTGAAGCTTTCTTT. This gives the protein CASSPWDRETEAFF.

The chain is built from TRBV5-1 and TRBJ2-7, with D possibly matching TRBD1 (8 bases). The CDR3 loop spans 14 amino acids. The V gene's germline CDR1 is SGHRS and CDR2 YFSETQ. Deletions cut 4 bases from V and 4 bases from J, with 15 bases between. The CDR3 here is CASSPDRGGYEQYF. The CDR3, as DNA: TGCGCCAGCAGCCCCGACAGGGGAGGGTACGAGCAGTACTTC.

This clonotype came up a few times. The chain has TRBV4-3 and TRBJ2-1; the D gene is possibly TRBD1 (6 bases). Germline V gene data show CDR1 as LGHNA and CDR2 as YSLEER. V dropped 4 bases and J dropped 7 bases, with 17 bases sitting between them. This CDR3 has 15 amino acids. In DNA form, the CDR3 reads TGCGCCAGCAGCCCCTATGGACAGTCTGGAAATGAGCAGTTCTTC. Translating it yields CASSPYGQSGNEQFF.

The chain links TRBV12-3 or TRBV12-4 to TRBJ2-4; 9 nucleotides agree with TRBD1. The J segment lost 2 bases and the V segment lost 6 bases, leaving 5 bases of the junction unmatched. The CDR3 totals 15 residues. CDR3: CASSRGQGSKNIQYF. In nucleotides, the CDR3 is TGTGCCAGCAGCCGGGGACAGGGTTCCAAAAACATTCAGTACTTC.

At least ten counts were recorded for this clonotype. The chain combines TRBV29-1 with TRBJ1-2; D is unclear. The germline V gene has CDR1 SQVTM and CDR2 ANQGSEA. The CDR3 is 16 residues long. Trimming took 1 base from V and 7 from J, leaving 22 bases between them. CDR3 DNA sequence: TGCAGCGTTGAAGGCGGTCCCGGGAACAGTCGGTCTGGCTACACCTTC. Translated: CSVEGGPGNSRSGYTF. The entire variable domain, with the rest obtained from reference TRBV29-1 and TRBJ1-2, is as follows: SAVISQKPSRDICQRGTSLTIQCQVDSQVTMMFWYRQQPGQSLTLIATANQGSEATYESGFVIDKFPISRPNLTFSTLTVSNMSPEDSSIYLCSVEGGPGNSRSGYTFGSGTRLTVV.

The chain carries TRBV29-1 and TRBJ2-3, with D possibly TRBD2 on 5 matching bases. Germline CDR1 reads SQVTM; CDR2 reads ANQGSEA. Trimming shortened V by 4 bases and J by 4 bases, and 15 bases separated the two germline ends. The CDR3 extends over 14 amino acids. CDR3 loop: CSVVYPRAADTQYF. The CDR3 DNA sequence: TGCAGCGTTGTTTATCCGAGAGCGGCAGATACGCAGTATTTT.

In its sample, this clonotype was seen a few times. The rearrangement links TRBV6-5 to TRBJ1-1; 7 bases align to TRBD1. J gave up 4 bases and V 2 bases, and 7 bases lay outside the gene matches. There are 15 residues in the CDR3. CDR1 MNHEY and CDR2 SVGAGI come from the germline V gene. The CDR3 DNA reads TGTGCCAGCAGTTACAGCTCGACAGGGTTCACTGAAGCTTTCTTT. This codes for CASSYSSTGFTEAFF.

The gene calls are TRBV21-1 and TRBJ1-5. TRBV21-1 is described as a pseudogene. The CDR3 totals 17 residues. In DNA form, the CDR3 reads TGTGCCAGCAGCAAAGGCCGCACAGCCCGCATCAATCAGCCCCAGCATTTT. Protein sequence: CASSKGRTARINQPQHF.

The CDR3 nucleotides read TGTGCCAGCAGCTTTGATGGAGGATTTCAGCCCCAGCATTTT. Amino acids: CASSFDGGFQPQHF. The rearrangement links TRBV7-2 to TRBJ1-5; D remains unclear. Germline CDR1 reads SGHTA; CDR2 reads FQGNSA. The ends were cut back, 3 bases at V and 6 bases at J, with 12 bases in the middle. The CDR3 is 14 amino acids.

V is TRBV29-1 and J is TRBJ2-7, with D unclear. V shed 5 bases and J shed 3 bases, with 14 bases lying between them. This CDR3 spans 13 amino acids. Germline loops: CDR1 SQVTM, CDR2 ANQGSEA. The CDR3, as DNA: TGCAGCGTTTTAGGCTCCAGTCGCTACGAGCAGTACTTC. Residues: CSVLGSSRYEQYF.

J is TRBJ2-1 and V is TRBV29-1; 8 nucleotides agree with TRBD2. The CDR3 sequence is 14 residues long. The germline gives CDR1 SQVTM, CDR2 ANQGSEA. With 4 bases clipped from V and 10 bases from J, the junction kept 12 bases outside the gene matches. CDR3 nucleotides: TGCAGCGTTGTGGTCCGAGCGGGAGTTTCGGAGCAGTTCTTC. Amino acids: CSVVVRAGVSEQFF.